Listed here is a single T cell receptor (beta chain). In this sample, this clone turned up a few times. The target of this receptor is not known. No base qualities exist here, and no much larger clone lies one base off it. The cohort consisted of some 670 healthy bone marrow donors. All cohort members were sampled while nominally healthy, although unrecorded immune exposures were likely present. The donor was CMV seronegative and belonged to the group of approximately 320 seronegative cohort members. A peripheral blood sample was provided by each donor, and peripheral blood mononuclear cells were used for TCR beta sequencing. Genomic DNA extraction from the blood cell samples was performed with the Qiagen DNeasy Blood Extraction Kit. The germline V gene encodes CDR1 LGHNA and CDR2 YNFKEQ. V is cut back by 6 bases and J by 0 bases, with 9 bases in the junction unmatched. The CDR3 goes from the cysteine to the phenylalanine over 17 residues. Only the CDR3 region is kept as DNA, spanning 51 bases read in frame from base 1.

Receptor libraries were prepared by the immunoSEQ multiplex PCR assay. For the multiplex PCR, a mixture combining 60 forward primers for TCR Vbeta segments and 13 reverse primers for TCR Jbeta segments was used. The CDR3 region of rearranged TCR beta genes was amplified from genomic DNA with a multiplex PCR assay. Amplified TCR beta libraries were sequenced as 87-base-pair reads on the Illumina HiSeq System. For the original study's pipeline: A later analysis tallied 70 million to 100 million unique TCR beta chains across the 550 to 850 repertoires, and about 10 million of those chains were shared by two or more donors. Raw reads were error-corrected and collapsed into unique sequences by a nearest-neighbor algorithm in which closely related sequences were merged to remove PCR and sequencing errors. V, D and J gene segments were assigned by aligning CDR3 sequences to IMGT reference sequences. For a sequence to be retained, at least a six-nucleotide match to both a V gene segment and a J gene segment was required. Rearrangements were called productive when the CDR3 lacked stop codons and stayed in frame with V and J; all others were non-productive. Following IMGT convention, CDR3 was defined as the stretch from the second conserved V-encoded cysteine to the conserved J-encoded phenylalanine. In an earlier analysis of around 600 of the donors, sequences lacking an unambiguous match to a single V gene segment were excluded. In an earlier analysis of 587 of the donors, a V segment was called functional when productive rearrangements were above 56.7%, and segregating when the standard deviation between donors exceeded 5%. To diagnose cytomegalovirus status from the catalog of TCR beta chain sequences, a statistical classification framework was built. A later analysis assigned V and J genes by comparing TCR nucleotide sequences with IMGT/GENE-DB human TR gene sequences. The TCRdist pipeline was used in a later analysis to assign CDR3 sequences and most-parsimonious VDJ recombination scenarios. A later analysis defined each TCR beta chain by its CDR3 amino acid sequence plus V-gene family, and excluded reads lacking a unique V-gene family. To address suspected cross-contamination and a sequencing artifact, a later analysis removed roughly 580 highly shared, low-generation-probability nucleotide sequences. A later analysis calculated a clonal expansion index for each public chain from normalized within-repertoire ranks of inferred template counts. Generation probabilities in a later analysis came from a VDJ recombination model fitted to out-of-frame rearrangements, and those results were checked against IGoR. A later analysis scored TCR-TCR, TCR-HLA and TCR-CMV co-occurrence with hypergeometric tests, applying a repertoire-size bias correction to TCR pairs. In a later analysis, false discovery rates were estimated by permuting HLA or CMV assignments 20 times. In a later analysis, co-occurring TCRs were grouped using DBSCAN, with TCRdist sequence similarity added in when clustering inside HLA-allele-positive subsets. Repertoires with fewer than 30,000 or more than 120,000 public chains, plus five repertoires with anomalous nucleotide sharing, were excluded from co-occurrence clustering. TCRdb holds this immuneACCESS table with in-frame rearrangements only. Some clones are missing; in checked studies, unresolved V genes explain under half, and the rest has no known cause. The V and J calls and clone size come from that table; D and trimming were worked out from the DNA. This sample lists around 150,000 clones; roughly three quarters were detected once. The ten largest clones take up about 2% of the sample.

This entry belongs to a study of cytomegalovirus exposure and HLA in healthy donors (dated by TCRdb to about 2017). A note on the overall study: In an earlier analysis of some 550 of the donors, roughly 300 Gb of sequence data and just under 120 million unique TCR beta sequences from 180 million or so T cells were reported. An early release covering roughly 600 HLA-typed donors comprised 250 to 350 gigabases of sequencing data and 65 million to 100 million unique TCR sequences. Of the approximately 400 genotyped donors, about 84% fell in the genetic ancestry cluster associated with self-reported Caucasian donors. The study was designed to test whether signatures of past pathogen exposure could be identified by cataloging public T cell receptors. Using immunosequencing, the study profiled T cell repertoires from fewer than 850 subjects and related those repertoires to cytomegalovirus serostatus. Besides the first cohort of some 670 subjects, a separate validation cohort made up of about 120 different subjects was used. To predict cytomegalovirus infection status, the study brought together high-throughput TCR immunosequencing, statistical association of individual TCRs with disease status, and machine learning. To study patterns of TCR occurrence, a later analysis re-analyzed previously published TCR beta repertoires from around 670 donors and added high-resolution HLA genotyping. In the later analysis, no new phenotypic data were used to find candidate immune exposures; instead, reliance was placed on TCR beta sequences and their occurrence across donors. In an earlier analysis of roughly 600 of the donors, high-throughput TCR beta sequencing was used to judge whether each TCR beta V gene segment behaved as functional or pseudogenic. Donor age, sex, ethnicity and CMV serostatus were compiled alongside the repertoire data. A later genetic analysis took genome-wide SNP genotypes for about 65% of the 666 donors and used that subset as a discovery cohort. All discovery cohort repertoires had been generated on a single sequencing platform. HLA typing included class I and class II loci at four-digit resolution. The number of typed donors differed by locus: roughly 629-640 for A, B, C, DRB1 and DQB1; approximately 520 for DQA1; 606 for DPA1; and around 450 for DPB1. Roughly five DR-DQ haplotypes were treated as single units for association and clustering because of strong linkage in the cohort. Among roughly 400 genotyped donors of the cohort, an average of around 220,000 unique TCR beta nucleotide sequences was sequenced per donor, of which 15% to 20% were non-productive. What the research found in general, with its limitations: The authors suggested that the approach could potentially be extended to other disease states and immunological phenotypes. A cluster of highly shared sequence variants was judged likely to be a technical artifact of the sequencing pipeline. While some public TCRs were present in many individuals, most TCR sequences turned up only very rarely across donors. In an earlier analysis of 587 of the donors, most TCR beta V segments appeared in productive rearrangements about 87% or about 30% of the time, broadly matching IMGT annotations. This cohort had only TCR beta chains sequenced, and the lack of alpha or paired-chain data limited which features could be detected. Because HLA typing was unavailable for some donors at each locus, only the typed subset was used in association tests. Several of the top co-occurrence clusters appeared to be linked to parvovirus B19, influenza, CMV and Epstein-Barr virus, according to a later analysis. A total of about 150 TCR beta chains were listed by the study as associated with cytomegalovirus. A later genetic analysis reported fewer N-insertions in productive TCRs among donors in an Asian-associated ancestry cluster than the roughly 670-donor mean. The 87-base-pair reads could not distinguish some IMGT-functional V segments, including TRBV6-2 and TRBV6-3, so those segments were excluded. Most CMV-associated TCR beta chains appeared to be HLA-restricted in a later analysis, and the HLA associations seemed to be driven largely by CMV exposure. Because counts were too low, seventeen rarely observed V segments, including chromosome 9 orphons, were excluded from the earlier analysis of 587 of the donors. A further reported finding was that TCR beta sequences accurately predicted the HLA-A and HLA-B alleles for most subjects in the first cohort. In a later analysis, HLA-associated TCR beta chains were found to be more clonally expanded and to have lower generation probabilities than equally common non-associated chains. V-gene and J-gene trimming of TCR beta chains was associated with a missense DCLRE1C variant in a later genetic analysis, and the association was replicated in an independent cohort. Roughly uniform sequencing depth across donors was assumed in presence/absence analyses, although this assumption may not hold. In both the original and validation cohorts, the classifier was reported to diagnose cytomegalovirus status with high specificity and sensitivity. Specific HLA alleles were associated with 15,000 to 20,000 TCR beta sequences at a false discovery rate of 0.05 in a later analysis. A later analysis found that TCR association rates varied across HLA loci, with DRB1 alleles showing the most associated TCRs and HLA-C alleles the fewest. Strong co-occurrence of HLA alleles, especially DR and DQ, made assigning TCR associations to individual alleles difficult. Correlated functional status among segregating V segments might reflect linkage disequilibrium, but an unknown experimental factor could not be ruled out. Immune exposure information for the cohort was limited to CMV serostatus. Three of the identified cytomegalovirus-associated TCR beta chains were confirmed in vitro to be specific for cytomegalovirus antigens.

The sequence was collected from a woman aged 40 to 50 in good health and CMV-seronegative. This chain joins TRBV4-2 to TRBJ2-1, and 9 bases in between align with TRBD2. Input material: PBMCs. The CDR3 reads as follows: CASRTSGGRGSYNEQFF. The sequence in DNA is TGTGCCAGCAGGACAAGCGGGGGGAGGGGCTCCTACAATGAGCAGTTCTTC.